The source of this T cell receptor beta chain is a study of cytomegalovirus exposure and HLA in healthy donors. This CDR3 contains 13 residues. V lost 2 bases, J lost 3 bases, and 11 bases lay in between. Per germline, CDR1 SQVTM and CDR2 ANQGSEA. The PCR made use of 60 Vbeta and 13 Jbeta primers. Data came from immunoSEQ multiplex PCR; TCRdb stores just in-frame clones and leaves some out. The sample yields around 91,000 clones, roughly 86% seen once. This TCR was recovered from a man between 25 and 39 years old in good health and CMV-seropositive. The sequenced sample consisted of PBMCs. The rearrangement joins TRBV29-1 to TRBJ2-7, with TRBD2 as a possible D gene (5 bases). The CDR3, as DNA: TGCAGCGTTGAATCCCCGGGAATCTACGAGCAGTACTTC. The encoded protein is CSVESPGIYEQYF.